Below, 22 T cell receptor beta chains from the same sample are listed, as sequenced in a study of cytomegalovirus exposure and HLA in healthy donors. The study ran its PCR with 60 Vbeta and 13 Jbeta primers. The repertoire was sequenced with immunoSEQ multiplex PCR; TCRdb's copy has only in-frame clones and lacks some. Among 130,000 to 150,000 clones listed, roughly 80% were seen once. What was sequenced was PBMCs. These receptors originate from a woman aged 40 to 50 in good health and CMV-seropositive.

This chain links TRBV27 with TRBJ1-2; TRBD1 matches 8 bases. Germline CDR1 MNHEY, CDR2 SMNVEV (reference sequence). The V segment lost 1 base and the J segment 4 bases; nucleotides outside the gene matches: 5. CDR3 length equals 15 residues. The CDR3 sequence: CASSLYRGGGYGYTF. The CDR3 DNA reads TGTGCCAGCAGTTTATACAGGGGGGGAGGCTATGGCTACACCTTC.

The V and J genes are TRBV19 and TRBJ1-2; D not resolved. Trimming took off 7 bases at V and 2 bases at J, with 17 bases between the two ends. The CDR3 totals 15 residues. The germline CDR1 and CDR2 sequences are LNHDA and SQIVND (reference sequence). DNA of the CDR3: TGTGCCAGTACTGATGGAGCGGCAGGCAACTATGGCTACACCTTC. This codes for CASTDGAAGNYGYTF.

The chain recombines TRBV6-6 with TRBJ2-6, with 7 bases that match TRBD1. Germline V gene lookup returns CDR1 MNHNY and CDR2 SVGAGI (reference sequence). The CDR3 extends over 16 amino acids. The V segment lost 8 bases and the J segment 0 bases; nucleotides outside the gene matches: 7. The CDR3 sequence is CASGGRGSSGANVLTF. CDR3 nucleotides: TGTGCCAGCGGAGGCAGGGGGAGCTCTGGGGCCAACGTCCTGACTTTC.

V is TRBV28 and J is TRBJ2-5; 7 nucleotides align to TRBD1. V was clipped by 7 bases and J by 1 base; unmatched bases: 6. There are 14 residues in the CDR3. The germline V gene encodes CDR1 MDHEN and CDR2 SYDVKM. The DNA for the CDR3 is TGTGCCAGCAACCGAGGGGGCGGCCAAGAGACCCAGTACTTC. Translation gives CASNRGGGQETQYF.

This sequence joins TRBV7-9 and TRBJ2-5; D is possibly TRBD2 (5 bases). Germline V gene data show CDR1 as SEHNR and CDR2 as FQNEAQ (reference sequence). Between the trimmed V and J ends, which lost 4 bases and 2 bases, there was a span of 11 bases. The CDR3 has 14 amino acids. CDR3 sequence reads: CASSYGVPQETQYF. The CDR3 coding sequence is TGTGCCAGCAGCTACGGGGTCCCACAAGAGACCCAGTACTTC.

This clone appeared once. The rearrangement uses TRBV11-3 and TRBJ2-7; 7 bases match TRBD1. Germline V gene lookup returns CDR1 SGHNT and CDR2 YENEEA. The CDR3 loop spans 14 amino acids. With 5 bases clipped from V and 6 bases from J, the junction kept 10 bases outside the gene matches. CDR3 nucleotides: TGTGCCAGCAGCAAGGACAGGTCCGGAGGCGAGCAGTACTTC. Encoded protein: CASSKDRSGGEQYF.

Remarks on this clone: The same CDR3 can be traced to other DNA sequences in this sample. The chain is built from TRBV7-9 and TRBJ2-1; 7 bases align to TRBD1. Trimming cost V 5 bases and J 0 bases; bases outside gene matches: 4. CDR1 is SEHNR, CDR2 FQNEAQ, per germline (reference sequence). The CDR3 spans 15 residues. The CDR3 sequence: CASSPRGSSYNEQFF. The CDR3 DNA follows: TGTGCCAGCAGCCCCAGGGGGAGCTCCTACAATGAGCAGTTCTTC.

The DNA of the CDR3 is TGTGCCCCTCTGGGACTAGCGTCAGAAGAGACCCAGTACTTC. Its translation: CAPLGLASEETQYF. The V and J genes are TRBV19 and TRBJ2-5; 10 bases align to TRBD2. This CDR3 comprises 14 residues. CDR1 and CDR2 (germline): LNHDA, SQIVND (reference sequence). The junction had 9 bases not matched to a gene; V was cut back by 11 bases and J by 3 bases.

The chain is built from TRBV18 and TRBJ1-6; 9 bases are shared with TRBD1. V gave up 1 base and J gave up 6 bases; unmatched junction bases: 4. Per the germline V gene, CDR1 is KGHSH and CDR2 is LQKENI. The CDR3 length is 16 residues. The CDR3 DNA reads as TGTGCCAGCTCACCACTACAGGGGGCGCGTAATTCACCCCTCCACTTT. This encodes CASSPLQGARNSPLHF.

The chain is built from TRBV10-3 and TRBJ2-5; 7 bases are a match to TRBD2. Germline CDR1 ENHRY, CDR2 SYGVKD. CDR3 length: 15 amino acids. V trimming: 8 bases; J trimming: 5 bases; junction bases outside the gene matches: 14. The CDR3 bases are TGTGCCATCGCGTCCGGGCGGGGACTATGGGAGACCCAGTACTTC. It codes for CAIASGRGLWETQYF.

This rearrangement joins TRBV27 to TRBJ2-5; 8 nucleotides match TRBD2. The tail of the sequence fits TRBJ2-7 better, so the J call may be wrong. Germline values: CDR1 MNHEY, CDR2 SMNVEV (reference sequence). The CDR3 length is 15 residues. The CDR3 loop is CASSSPAGESYEQYF. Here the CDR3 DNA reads TGTGCCAGCAGCTCCCCAGCGGGAGAATCCTACGAGCAGTACTTC.

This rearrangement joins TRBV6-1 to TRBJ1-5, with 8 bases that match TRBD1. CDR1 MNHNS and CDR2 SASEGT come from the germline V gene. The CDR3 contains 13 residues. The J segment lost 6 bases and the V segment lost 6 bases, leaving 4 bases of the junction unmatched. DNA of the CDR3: TGTGCCAGCAGCGACGACAGGGGTCAGCCCCAGCATTTT. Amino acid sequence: CASSDDRGQPQHF.

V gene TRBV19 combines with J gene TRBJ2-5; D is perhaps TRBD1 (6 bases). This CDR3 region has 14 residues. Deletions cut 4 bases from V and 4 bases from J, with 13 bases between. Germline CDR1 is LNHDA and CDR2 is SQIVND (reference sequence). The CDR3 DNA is TGTGCCAGTAGTAGGAACAGGGTAGGAGAGACCCAGTACTTC. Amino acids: CASSRNRVGETQYF.

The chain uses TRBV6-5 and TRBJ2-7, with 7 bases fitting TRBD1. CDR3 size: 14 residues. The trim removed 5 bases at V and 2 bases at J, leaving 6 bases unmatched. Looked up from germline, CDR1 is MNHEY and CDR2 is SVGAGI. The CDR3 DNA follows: TGTGCCAGCAGTCTATCGACAGGGCCCTACGAGCAGTACTTC. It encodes CASSLSTGPYEQYF.

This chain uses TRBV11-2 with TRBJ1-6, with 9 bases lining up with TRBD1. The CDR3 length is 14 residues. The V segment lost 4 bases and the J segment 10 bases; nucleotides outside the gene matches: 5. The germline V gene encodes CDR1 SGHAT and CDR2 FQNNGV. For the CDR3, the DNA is TGTGCCAGCAGCTGGACAGGGGCGCGGTCACCCCTCCACTTT. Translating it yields CASSWTGARSPLHF.

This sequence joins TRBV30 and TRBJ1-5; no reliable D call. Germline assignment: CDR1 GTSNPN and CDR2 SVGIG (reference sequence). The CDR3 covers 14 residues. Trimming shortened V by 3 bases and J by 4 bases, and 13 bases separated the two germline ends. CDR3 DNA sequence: TGTGCCTGGAGGGAGGGATGGGGTAATCAGCCCCAGCATTTT. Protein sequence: CAWREGWGNQPQHF.

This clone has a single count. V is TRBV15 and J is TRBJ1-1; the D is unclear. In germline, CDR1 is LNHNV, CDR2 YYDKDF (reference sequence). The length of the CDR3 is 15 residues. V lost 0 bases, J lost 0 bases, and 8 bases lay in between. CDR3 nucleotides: TGTGCCACCAGCAGAGATTGGAGGGTGAACACTGAAGCTTTCTTT. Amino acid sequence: CATSRDWRVNTEAFF.

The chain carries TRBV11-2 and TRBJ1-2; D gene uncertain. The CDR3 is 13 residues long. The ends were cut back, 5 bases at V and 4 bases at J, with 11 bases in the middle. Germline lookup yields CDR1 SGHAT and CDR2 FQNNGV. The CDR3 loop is CASSQTSAYGYTF. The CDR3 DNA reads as TGTGCCAGCAGCCAAACAAGTGCCTATGGCTACACCTTC.

In DNA form, the CDR3 reads TGTGCCAGCCGTCGAATAGACAGGGAGTGGGATGGCTACACCTTC. Translated, it gives CASRRIDREWDGYTF. This sequence joins TRBV27 and TRBJ1-2; TRBD1 matches at 7 bases. V gave up 8 bases and J gave up 6 bases; unmatched junction bases: 15. Germline V gene lookup returns CDR1 MNHEY and CDR2 SMNVEV (reference sequence). The CDR3 runs to 15 residues.

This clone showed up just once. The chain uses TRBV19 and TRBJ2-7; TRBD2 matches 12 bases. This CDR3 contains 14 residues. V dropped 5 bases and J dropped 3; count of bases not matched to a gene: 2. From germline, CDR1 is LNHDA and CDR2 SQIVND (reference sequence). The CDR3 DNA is TGTGCCAGTAGTGAGGGACTAGCGGGCTACGAGCAGTACTTC. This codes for CASSEGLAGYEQYF.

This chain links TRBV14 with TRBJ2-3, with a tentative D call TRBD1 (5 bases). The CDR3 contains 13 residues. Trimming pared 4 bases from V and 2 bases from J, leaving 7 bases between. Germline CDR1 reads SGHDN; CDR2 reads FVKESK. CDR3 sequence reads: CASSPRDTDTQYF. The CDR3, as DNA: TGTGCCAGCAGCCCCAGGGACACAGATACGCAGTATTTT.

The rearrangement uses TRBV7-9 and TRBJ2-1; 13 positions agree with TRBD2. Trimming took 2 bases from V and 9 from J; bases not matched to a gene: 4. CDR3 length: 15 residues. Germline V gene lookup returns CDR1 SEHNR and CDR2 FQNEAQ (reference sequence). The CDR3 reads CASSLSGLAGLEQFF. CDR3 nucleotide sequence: TGTGCCAGCAGCTTATCGGGACTAGCGGGACTTGAGCAGTTCTTC.